Shown below are 8 T cell receptor beta chains from a single sample sequenced in a study of T cell repertoires in cytomegalovirus infection. The antigens of these receptors remain unknown. TCRdb re-called the reads with MiXCR, one entry per CDR3 protein. The table lists fewer than 650,000 distinct CDR3 sequences, around 40% of them singletons. Material: cultured PBMCs, obtained from culture after CMV antigen stimulation. The receptors derive from a human donor in good health (CMV status not recorded). Some clones in this sample may be carry-over from other donors' samples.

The J gene is TRBJ2-7, the V gene TRBV6-2 or TRBV6-3, with 9 bases matching TRBD1. The V gene's germline CDR1 is MNHEY and CDR2 SVGEGT. The CDR3 is 15 amino acids. The V and J ends lost 7 bases and 6 bases, in that order; junction bases with no gene match: 13. CDR3 coding DNA: TGTGCCAGCACCGCCGTGGACAGGGGTGTTGGCGAGCAGTACTTC. Its translation is CASTAVDRGVGEQYF.

The J gene is TRBJ1-2, the V gene TRBV13; D is unclear. The CDR3 totals 13 residues. The ends were cut back, 4 bases at V and 4 bases at J, with 10 bases in the middle. The V gene's germline CDR1 is PRHDT and CDR2 FYEKMQ (reference sequence). For the CDR3, the DNA is TGTGCCAGCAGCTCCCCAGGCCGCTATGGCTACACCTTC. It yields the protein CASSSPGRYGYTF.

This clonotype occurred many times. The J gene is TRBJ1-2, the V gene TRBV7-2; no clear D gene. This CDR3 is 15 amino acids long. Trimming took 5 bases from V and 8 from J, leaving 21 bases between them. Germline loops: CDR1 SGHTA, CDR2 FQGNSA. The CDR3 is CASSPLPDPRSGYTF. As DNA, the CDR3 is TGTGCCAGCAGCCCCCTCCCGGACCCACGTAGCGGCTACACCTTC.

The V and J genes are TRBV25-1 and TRBJ2-2, with D maybe TRBD2 (7 bases). The CDR3 covers 15 residues. The germline V and J ends were trimmed by 4 bases and 5 bases, with 14 bases remaining between them. From germline, CDR1 is MGHDK and CDR2 SYGVNS. CDR3 loop: CASSGPGRGTGELFF. DNA of the CDR3: TGTGCCAGCAGTGGCCCAGGGAGGGGGACCGGGGAGCTGTTTTTT. Combining the CDR3 with reference TRBV25-1 and TRBJ2-2 gives the whole variable domain EADIYQTPRYLVIGTGKKITLECSQTMGHDKMYWYQQDPGMELHLIHYSYGVNSTEKGDLSSESTVSRIRTEHFPLTLESARPSHTSQYLCASSGPGRGTGELFFGEGSRLTVL.

V gene TRBV6-1 combines with J gene TRBJ2-5; D gene uncertain. Germline V gene lookup returns CDR1 MNHNS and CDR2 SASEGT. Trimming took 1 base from V and 5 from J, leaving 8 bases between them. The CDR3 runs 13 residues. CDR3 amino acids: CASSEGLAETQYF. CDR3 bases: TGTGCCAGCAGTGAAGGACTCGCGGAGACCCAGTACTTC.

The CDR3, as DNA: TGTGCCAGCACGTCAAGACTTACTAGGAACAATGAGCAGTTCTTC. Amino acid sequence: CASTSRLTRNNEQFF. V usage is TRBV6-2 or TRBV6-3 and J usage is TRBJ2-1; perhaps TRBD2 as D (5 bases). The CDR3 has 15 residues. CDR1 and CDR2 from the germline V gene are MNHEY and SVGEGT. V lost 7 bases, J lost 5 bases, and 18 bases lay in between.

V usage is TRBV5-3 and J usage is TRBJ2-2; TRBD2 matches at 12 bases. TRBV5-3 has ORF status, its function being uncertain. The V and J ends lost 8 bases and 6 bases, in that order; junction bases with no gene match: 11. This CDR3 has 16 amino acids. The DNA for the CDR3 is TGTGCCAGCAGCAGCGGACTAGCGGGGTGGTCCGGGGAGCTGTTTTTT. Its translation: CASSSGLAGWSGELFF.

Note on this clonotype: The junction differs from germline at one of its ends, possibly a read error. The V and J genes are TRBV7-8 and TRBJ2-2, with D possibly TRBD2 on 5 matching bases. The CDR3 sequence is 16 residues long. Germline values: CDR1 SGHVS, CDR2 FQNEAQ. The CDR3 spells CASSVGWGPDTGDLFF. In DNA form, the CDR3 reads TGTGCCAGCAGCGTTGGCTGGGGTCCCGACACCGGGGATCTGTTTTTT.